This is a list of T cell receptor beta chains from one sample in a study of blood T cell repertoires in COVID-19. The repertoire was sequenced with immunoSEQ multiplex PCR; TCRdb's copy has only in-frame clones and lacks some. The table lists roughly 430,000 clones, 88% of them singletons. Sequenced input: PBMCs or T cells enriched from blood (not recorded which). The source of these receptors is a woman in her forties with acute COVID-19. Each CDR3 is given with its conserved first and last residue.

cdr3_aa	v_call	j_call
CASSVVSGGDTQYF	TRBV9	TRBJ2-3
CASSLDRGYIQYF	TRBV5-1	TRBJ2-4
CASTTLDSSYNEQFF	TRBV19	TRBJ2-1
CASSKGRREEKLFF	TRBV21-1	TRBJ1-4
CASSETGLKRTEAFF	TRBV6-1	TRBJ1-1
CASSLRAGWQETQYF	TRBV5-1	TRBJ2-5
CASSLAGEGYGYTF	TRBV5-1	TRBJ1-2
CASSFAGNTEAFF	TRBV12-3/TRBV12-4	TRBJ1-1
CASSPISGGYTF	TRBV2	TRBJ1-2
CASIEEGSTPNTEAFF	TRBV2	TRBJ1-1
CASEGTPRDTEAFF	TRBV19	TRBJ1-1
CASSPGAGEQFF	TRBV12-3/TRBV12-4	TRBJ2-1